The 2 T cell receptor beta chains given below trace back to one sample, sequenced in a study of OX40 agonist ivuxolimab in advanced cancers. The protocol was immunoSEQ multiplex PCR, while the TCRdb copy is restricted to in-frame clones and leaves out a portion. The sample contains tens of thousands of clones, over 75% of which appear only once. This specimen was CD4+ or CD8+ T cells sorted from blood, taken in a trial of the OX40 agonist ivuxolimab. The receptors come from an adult with an advanced solid tumor such as melanoma, head and neck, liver or kidney cancer.

The rearrangement joins TRBV19 to TRBJ2-3; D may be TRBD2 (5 bases). The CDR3 sequence is 14 residues long. The V end lost 9 bases, the J end lost 2 bases, and 15 bases lay between the germline ends. The germline CDR1 and CDR2 sequences are LNHDA and SQIVND (reference sequence). CDR3 protein: CASKSSGLTDTQYF. The CDR3 DNA follows: TGTGCCAGCAAGTCGAGCGGACTCACAGATACGCAGTATTTT.

The CDR3 is CASSRWDRGRNQPQHF. CDR3 coding DNA: TGTGCCAGCAGCCGATGGGACAGGGGCAGAAATCAGCCCCAGCATTTT. V usage is TRBV5-6 and J usage is TRBJ1-5; 10 bases are shared with TRBD1. The trim removed 4 bases at V and 4 bases at J, leaving 8 bases unmatched. The CDR3 covers 16 residues. CDR1 is SGHDT, CDR2 YYEEEE, per germline.